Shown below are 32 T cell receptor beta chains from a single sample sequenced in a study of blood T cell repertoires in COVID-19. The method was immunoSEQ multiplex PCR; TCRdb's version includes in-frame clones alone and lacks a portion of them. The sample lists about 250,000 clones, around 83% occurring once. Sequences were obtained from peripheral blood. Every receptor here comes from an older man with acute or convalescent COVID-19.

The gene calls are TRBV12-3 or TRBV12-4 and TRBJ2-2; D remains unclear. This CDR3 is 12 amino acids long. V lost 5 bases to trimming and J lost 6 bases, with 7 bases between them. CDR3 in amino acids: CASSSDSGELFF. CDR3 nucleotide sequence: TGTGCCAGCAGTAGCGACTCCGGGGAGCTGTTTTTT.

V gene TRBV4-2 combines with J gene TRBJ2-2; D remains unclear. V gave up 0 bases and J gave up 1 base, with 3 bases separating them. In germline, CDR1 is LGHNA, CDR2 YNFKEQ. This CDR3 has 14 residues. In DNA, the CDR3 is TGTGCCAGCAGCCAAGATCAGAACACCGGGGAGCTGTTTTTT. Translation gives CASSQDQNTGELFF.

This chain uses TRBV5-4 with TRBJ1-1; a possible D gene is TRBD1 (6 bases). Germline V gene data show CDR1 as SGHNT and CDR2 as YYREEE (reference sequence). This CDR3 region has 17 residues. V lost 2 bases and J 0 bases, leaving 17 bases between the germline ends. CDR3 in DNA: TGTGCCAGCAGCTTTACAGGGTTCACAGAAATGAACACTGAAGCTTTCTTT. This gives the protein CASSFTGFTEMNTEAFF.

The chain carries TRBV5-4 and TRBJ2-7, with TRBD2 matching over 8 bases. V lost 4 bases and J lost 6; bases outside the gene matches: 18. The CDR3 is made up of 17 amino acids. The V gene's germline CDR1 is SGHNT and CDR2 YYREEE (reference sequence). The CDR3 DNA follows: TGTGCCAGCAGCAAATATAGCGGGAATAGTCCTTTAGGCGAGCAGTACTTC. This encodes CASSKYSGNSPLGEQYF. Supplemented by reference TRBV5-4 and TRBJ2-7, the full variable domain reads ETGVTQSPTHLIKTRGQQVTLRCSSQSGHNTVSWYQQALGQGPQFIFQYYREEENGRGNFPPRFSGLQFPNYSSELNVNALELDDSALYLCASSKYSGNSPLGEQYFGPGTRLTVT.

The CDR3 spells CASTPAGGGGYTF. In DNA, the CDR3 is TGTGCCAGCACCCCCGCGGGGGGGGGTGGCTACACCTTC. The chain couples TRBV6-5 to TRBJ1-2, with D tentatively TRBD1 (5 bases). Germline CDR1 MNHEY, CDR2 SVGAGI. The CDR3 length is 13 residues. Between the trimmed V and J ends, which lost 7 bases and 7 bases, there was a span of 16 bases.

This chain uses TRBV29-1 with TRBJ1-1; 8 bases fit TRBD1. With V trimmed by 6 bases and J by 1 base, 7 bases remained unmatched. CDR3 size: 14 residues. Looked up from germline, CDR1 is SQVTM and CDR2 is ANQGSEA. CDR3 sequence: CSVVEGTGNTEAFF. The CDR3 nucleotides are TGCAGCGTCGTGGAAGGGACAGGGAACACTGAAGCTTTCTTT.

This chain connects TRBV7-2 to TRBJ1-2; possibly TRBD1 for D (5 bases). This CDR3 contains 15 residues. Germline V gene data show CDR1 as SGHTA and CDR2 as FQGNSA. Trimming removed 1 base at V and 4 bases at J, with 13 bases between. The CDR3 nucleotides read TGTGCCAGCAGCTTAGGGGGACTGCTGCCCTATGGCTACACCTTC. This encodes CASSLGGLLPYGYTF.

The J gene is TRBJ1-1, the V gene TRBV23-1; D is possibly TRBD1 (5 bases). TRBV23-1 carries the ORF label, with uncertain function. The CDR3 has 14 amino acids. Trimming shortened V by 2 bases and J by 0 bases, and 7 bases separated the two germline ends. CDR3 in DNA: TGCGCCAGCAGTCAAATGACAGTGAACACTGAAGCTTTCTTT. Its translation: CASSQMTVNTEAFF.

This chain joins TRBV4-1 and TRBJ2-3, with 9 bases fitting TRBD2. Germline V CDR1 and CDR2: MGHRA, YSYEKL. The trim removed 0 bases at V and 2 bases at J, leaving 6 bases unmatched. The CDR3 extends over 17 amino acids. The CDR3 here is CASSQDRSGGLTDTQYF. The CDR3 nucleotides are TGCGCCAGCAGCCAAGATCGTAGCGGGGGCCTCACAGATACGCAGTATTTT.

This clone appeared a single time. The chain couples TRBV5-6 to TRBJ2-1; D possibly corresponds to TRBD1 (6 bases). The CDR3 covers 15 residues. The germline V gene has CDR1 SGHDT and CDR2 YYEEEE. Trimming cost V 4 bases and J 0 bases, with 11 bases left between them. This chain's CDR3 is CASSGGPYSYNEQFF. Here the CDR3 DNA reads TGTGCCAGCAGCGGGGGCCCTTACTCCTACAATGAGCAGTTCTTC. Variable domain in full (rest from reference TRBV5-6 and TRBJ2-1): DAGVTQSPTHLIKTRGQQVTLRCSPKSGHDTVSWYQQALGQGPQFIFQYYEEEERQRGNFPDRFSGHQFPNYSSELNVNALLLGDSALYLCASSGGPYSYNEQFFGPGTRLTVL.

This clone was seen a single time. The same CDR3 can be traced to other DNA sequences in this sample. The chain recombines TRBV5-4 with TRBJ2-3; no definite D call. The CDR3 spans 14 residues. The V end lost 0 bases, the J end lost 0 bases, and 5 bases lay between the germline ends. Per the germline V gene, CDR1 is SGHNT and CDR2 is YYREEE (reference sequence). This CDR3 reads CASSLDRSTDTQYF. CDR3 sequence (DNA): TGTGCCAGCAGCTTGGACAGAAGCACAGATACGCAGTATTTT. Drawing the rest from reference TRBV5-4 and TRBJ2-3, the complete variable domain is ETGVTQSPTHLIKTRGQQVTLRCSSQSGHNTVSWYQQALGQGPQFIFQYYREEENGRGNFPPRFSGLQFPNYSSELNVNALELDDSALYLCASSLDRSTDTQYFGPGTRLTVL.

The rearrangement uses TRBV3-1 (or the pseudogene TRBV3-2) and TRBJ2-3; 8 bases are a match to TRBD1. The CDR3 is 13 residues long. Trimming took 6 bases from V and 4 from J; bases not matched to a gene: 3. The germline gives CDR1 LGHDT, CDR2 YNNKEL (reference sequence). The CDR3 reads CASSLTGADTQYF. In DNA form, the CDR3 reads TGTGCCAGCAGTCTGACAGGGGCAGATACGCAGTATTTT.

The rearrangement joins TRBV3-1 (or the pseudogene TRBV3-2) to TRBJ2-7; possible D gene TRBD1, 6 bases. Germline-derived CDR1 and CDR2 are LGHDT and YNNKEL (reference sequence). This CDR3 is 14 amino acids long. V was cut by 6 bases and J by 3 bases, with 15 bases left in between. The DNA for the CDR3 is TGTGCCAGCAGTTATGGGACCAGGGGCTACGAGCAGTACTTC. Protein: CASSYGTRGYEQYF.

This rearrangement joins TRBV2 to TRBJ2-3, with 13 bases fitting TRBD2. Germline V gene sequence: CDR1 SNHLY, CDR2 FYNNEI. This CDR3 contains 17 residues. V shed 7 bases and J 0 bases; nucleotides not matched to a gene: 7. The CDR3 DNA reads TGTGCCAGCATTAGGACTAGCGGGAGCCGTAGCACAGATACGCAGTATTTT. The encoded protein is CASIRTSGSRSTDTQYF.

The DNA of the CDR3 is TGTGCCAGCAGCTTAGTCGAGGGATGGGGATATGGCTACACCTTC. Translation: CASSLVEGWGYGYTF. The chain combines TRBV11-2 with TRBJ1-2; no definite D call. The germline V gene encodes CDR1 SGHAT and CDR2 FQNNGV. The CDR3 runs to 15 residues. V was trimmed by 1 base and J by 5 bases, leaving 14 bases between them.

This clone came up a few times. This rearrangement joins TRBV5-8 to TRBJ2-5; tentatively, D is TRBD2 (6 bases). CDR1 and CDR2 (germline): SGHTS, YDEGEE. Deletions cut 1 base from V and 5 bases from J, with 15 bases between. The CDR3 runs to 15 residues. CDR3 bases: TGTGCCAGCAGCTTGCTTTCGGGCCGGGAGGAGACCCAGTACTTC. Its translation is CASSLLSGREETQYF.

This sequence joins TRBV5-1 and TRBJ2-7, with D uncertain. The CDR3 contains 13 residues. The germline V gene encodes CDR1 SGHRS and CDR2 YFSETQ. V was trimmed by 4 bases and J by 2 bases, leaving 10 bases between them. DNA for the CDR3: TGCGCCAGCAGCCCCACACCTCCCTACGAGCAGTACTTC. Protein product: CASSPTPPYEQYF. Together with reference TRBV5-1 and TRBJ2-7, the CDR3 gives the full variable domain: KAGVTQTPRYLIKTRGQQVTLSCSPISGHRSVSWYQQTPGQGLQFLFEYFSETQRNKGNFPGRFSGRQFSNSRSEMNVSTLELGDSALYLCASSPTPPYEQYFGPGTRLTVT.

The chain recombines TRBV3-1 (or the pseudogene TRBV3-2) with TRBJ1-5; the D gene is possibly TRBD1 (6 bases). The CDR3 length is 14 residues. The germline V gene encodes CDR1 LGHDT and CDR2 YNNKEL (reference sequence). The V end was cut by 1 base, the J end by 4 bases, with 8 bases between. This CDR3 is CASSQGRGNQPQHF. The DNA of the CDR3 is TGTGCCAGCAGCCAAGGCAGGGGTAATCAGCCCCAGCATTTT.

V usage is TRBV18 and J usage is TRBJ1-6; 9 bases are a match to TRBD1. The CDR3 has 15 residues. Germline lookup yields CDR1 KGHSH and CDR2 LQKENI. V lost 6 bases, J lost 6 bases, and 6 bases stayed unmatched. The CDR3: CASSPGTGSNSPLHF. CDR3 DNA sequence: TGTGCCAGCTCTCCCGGGACAGGGAGTAATTCACCCCTCCACTTT.

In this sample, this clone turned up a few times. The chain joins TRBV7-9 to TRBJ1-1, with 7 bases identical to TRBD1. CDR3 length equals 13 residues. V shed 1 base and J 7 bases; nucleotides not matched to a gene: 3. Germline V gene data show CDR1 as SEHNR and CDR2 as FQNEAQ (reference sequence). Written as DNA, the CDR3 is TGTGCCAGCAGCTTAGAGCAGGGGGTTGAAGCTTTCTTT. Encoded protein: CASSLEQGVEAFF.

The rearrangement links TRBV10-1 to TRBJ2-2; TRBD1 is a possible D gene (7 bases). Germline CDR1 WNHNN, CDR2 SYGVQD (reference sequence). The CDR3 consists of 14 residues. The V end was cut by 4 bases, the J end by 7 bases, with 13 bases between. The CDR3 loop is CASSGGTDLGELFF. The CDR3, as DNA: TGCGCCAGCAGTGGCGGGACAGACCTCGGGGAGCTGTTTTTT.

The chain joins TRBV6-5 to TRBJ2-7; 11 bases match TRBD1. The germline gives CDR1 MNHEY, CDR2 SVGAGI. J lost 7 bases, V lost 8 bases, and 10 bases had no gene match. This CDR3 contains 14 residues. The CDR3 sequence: CASRRTGGAGEQYF. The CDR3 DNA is TGTGCCAGCCGCCGGACAGGGGGCGCGGGGGAGCAGTACTTC.

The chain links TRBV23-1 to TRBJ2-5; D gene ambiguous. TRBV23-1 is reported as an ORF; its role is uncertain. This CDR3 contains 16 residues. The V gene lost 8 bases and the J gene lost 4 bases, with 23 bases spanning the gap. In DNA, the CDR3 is TGCGCCAGCTCCATCCTTGGGCACCTCACGGCAGAGACCCAGTACTTC. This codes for CASSILGHLTAETQYF.

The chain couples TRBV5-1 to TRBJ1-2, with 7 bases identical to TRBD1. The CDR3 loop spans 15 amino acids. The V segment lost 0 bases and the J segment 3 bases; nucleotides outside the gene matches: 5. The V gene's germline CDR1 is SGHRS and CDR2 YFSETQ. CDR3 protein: CASSLEGAQYYGYTF. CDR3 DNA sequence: TGCGCCAGCAGCTTGGAGGGGGCTCAGTACTATGGCTACACCTTC.

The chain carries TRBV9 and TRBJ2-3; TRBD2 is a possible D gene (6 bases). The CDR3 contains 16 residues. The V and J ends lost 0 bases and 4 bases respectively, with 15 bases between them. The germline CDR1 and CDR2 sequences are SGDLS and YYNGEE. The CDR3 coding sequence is TGTGCCAGCAGCGTAGCTATAGGGCCGGGGGCAGATACGCAGTATTTT. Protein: CASSVAIGPGADTQYF.

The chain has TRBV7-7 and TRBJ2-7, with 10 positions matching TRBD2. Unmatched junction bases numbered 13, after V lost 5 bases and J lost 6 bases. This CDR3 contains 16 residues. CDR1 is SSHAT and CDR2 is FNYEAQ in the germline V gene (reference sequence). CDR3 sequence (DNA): TGTGCCAGCAGCGAGAACCTAGCGGGAGCGGGCTCCGAGCAGTACTTC. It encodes CASSENLAGAGSEQYF. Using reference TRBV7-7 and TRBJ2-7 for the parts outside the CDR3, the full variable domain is GAGVSQSPRYKVTKRGQDVTLRCDPISSHATLYWYQQALGQGPEFLTYFNYEAQPDKSGLPSDRFSAERPEGSISTLTIQRTEQRDSAMYRCASSENLAGAGSEQYFGPGTRLTVT.

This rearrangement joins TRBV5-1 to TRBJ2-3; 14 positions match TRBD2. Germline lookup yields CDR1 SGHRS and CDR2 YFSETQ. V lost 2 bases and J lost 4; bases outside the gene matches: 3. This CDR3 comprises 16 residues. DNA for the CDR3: TGCGCCAGCAGCTTAATGACTAGCGGGGGGGCAGATACGCAGTATTTT. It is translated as CASSLMTSGGADTQYF.

The CDR3 region is CAWSVLGGSGTEAFF. The CDR3 DNA is TGTGCCTGGAGTGTACTTGGGGGCTCGGGCACTGAAGCTTTCTTT. The V gene is TRBV30, the J gene TRBJ1-1, with TRBD1 as a possible D gene (6 bases). The V and J ends lost 0 bases and 4 bases respectively, with 15 bases between them. The germline V gene has CDR1 GTSNPN and CDR2 SVGIG (reference sequence). The CDR3 is 15 residues long.

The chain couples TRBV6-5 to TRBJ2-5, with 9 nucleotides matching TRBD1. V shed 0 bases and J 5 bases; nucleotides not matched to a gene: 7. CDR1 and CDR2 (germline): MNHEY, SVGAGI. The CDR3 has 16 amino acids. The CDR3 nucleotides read TGTGCCAGCAGTTACTCTTTCGACAGGGGGAGGGAGACCCAGTACTTC. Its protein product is CASSYSFDRGRETQYF.

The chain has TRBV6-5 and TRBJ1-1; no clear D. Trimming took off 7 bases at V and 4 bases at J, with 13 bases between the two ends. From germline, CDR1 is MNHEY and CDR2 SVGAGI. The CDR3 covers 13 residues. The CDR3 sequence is CASMIRGITEAFF. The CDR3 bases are TGTGCCAGCATGATACGAGGGATCACTGAAGCTTTCTTT.

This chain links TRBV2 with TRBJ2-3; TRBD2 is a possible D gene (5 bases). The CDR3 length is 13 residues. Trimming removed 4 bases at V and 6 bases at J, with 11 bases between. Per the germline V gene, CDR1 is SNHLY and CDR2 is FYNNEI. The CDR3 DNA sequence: TGTGCCAGCAGTGTTTTTGGGGAGGATACGCAGTATTTT. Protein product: CASSVFGEDTQYF. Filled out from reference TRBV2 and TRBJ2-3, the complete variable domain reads EPEVTQTPSHQVTQMGQEVILRCVPISNHLYFYWYRQILGQKVEFLVSFYNNEISEKSEIFDDQFSVERPDGSNFTLKIRSTKLEDSAMYFCASSVFGEDTQYFGPGTRLTVL.

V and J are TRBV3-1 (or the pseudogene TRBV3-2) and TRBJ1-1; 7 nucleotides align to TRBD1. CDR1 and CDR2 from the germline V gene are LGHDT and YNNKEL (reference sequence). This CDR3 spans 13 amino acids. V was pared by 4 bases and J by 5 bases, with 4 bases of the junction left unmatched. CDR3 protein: CASSRRQGTEAFF. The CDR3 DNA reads TGTGCCAGCAGCCGACGACAGGGAACTGAAGCTTTCTTT.